This entry lists 10 T cell receptor beta chains sequenced from one sample in a study of patients and donors after allogeneic stem cell transplantation. TCRdb re-analysed the RT-PCR reads in MiXCR, keeping a single row per CDR3 protein. The table lists 800,000 to 1,000,000 distinct CDR3 sequences, more than 15% of them singletons. The specimen was blood, either unsorted or a sorted T cell fraction (not recorded which). All receptors come from a human donor who was either an allogeneic HSCT recipient or a stem cell or donor lymphocyte infusion donor (not recorded which). It is not recorded whose cells these are; they may come from a transplant donor.

This clonotype appeared a few times. The chain uses TRBV11-2 and TRBJ2-7, with 10 nucleotides matching TRBD2. CDR1 and CDR2 (germline): SGHAT, FQNNGV. V lost 5 bases, J lost 3 bases, and 10 bases stayed unmatched. The CDR3 sequence is 16 residues long. CDR3 sequence: CASSQEASGSFYEQYF. CDR3 in DNA: TGTGCCAGCAGCCAAGAGGCTAGCGGGAGTTTCTACGAGCAGTACTTC. The complete variable domain, with remaining parts taken from reference TRBV11-2 and TRBJ2-7, reads EAGVAQSPRYKIIEKRQSVAFWCNPISGHATLYWYQQILGQGPKLLIQFQNNGVVDDSQLPKDRFSAERLKGVDSTLKIQPAKLEDSAVYLCASSQEASGSFYEQYFGPGTRLTVT.

This clonotype was recorded a few times. V usage is TRBV4-1 and J usage is TRBJ1-5, with TRBD1 as a possible D gene (5 bases). The CDR3 has 16 residues. Trimming stripped 0 bases from V and 6 bases from J, with 15 bases between. The germline gives CDR1 MGHRA, CDR2 YSYEKL. This CDR3 is CASSQERGHSTQPQHF. In DNA, the CDR3 is TGCGCCAGCAGCCAAGAGAGAGGACACTCAACTCAGCCCCAGCATTTT.

The chain is built from TRBV2 and TRBJ1-2, with 8 nucleotides matching TRBD1. The germline gives CDR1 SNHLY, CDR2 FYNNEI. J was trimmed by 6 bases and V by 1 base; bases with no gene match: 10. CDR3 length: 16 residues. The CDR3 DNA is TGTGCCAGCAGTGAAGTCAGGGGGCTTCGCCGGGATGGCTACACCTTC. It codes for CASSEVRGLRRDGYTF.

This clonotype was observed a few times. Written as DNA, the CDR3 is TGTGCCAGCAGCCCCCGACCCCGGGACAGGGTTGAGGCTTTCTTT. Protein sequence: CASSPRPRDRVEAFF. The chain recombines TRBV6-2 or TRBV6-3 with TRBJ1-1; the match to TRBD1 covers 9 bases. Trimming cost V 6 bases and J 11 bases; bases outside gene matches: 16. The CDR3 consists of 15 residues. Germline loops: CDR1 MNHEY, CDR2 SVGEGT.

This chain joins TRBV4-3 and TRBJ2-2; the match to TRBD2 covers 8 bases. V lost 5 bases and J lost 5; bases outside the gene matches: 13. The germline V gene encodes CDR1 LGHNA and CDR2 YSLEER. This CDR3 is built from 17 residues. The CDR3 DNA follows: TGCGCCAGCAGCAAGCAACGGGGGGGCCCTGGGACCGGGGAGCTGTTTTTT. Translation: CASSKQRGGPGTGELFF.

The V and J genes are TRBV5-1 and TRBJ2-7; perhaps D is TRBD1 or TRBD2 (5 bases each). V shed 4 bases and J shed 6 bases, with 20 bases lying between them. This CDR3 contains 15 residues. Germline lookup yields CDR1 SGHRS and CDR2 YFSETQ. The DNA for the CDR3 is TGCGCCAGCAGCCGGGGCAGGATGGGGGTTTTCGAGCAGTACTTC. Residues: CASSRGRMGVFEQYF.

This clonotype was seen ten or more times. The chain uses TRBV5-5 and TRBJ2-5, with a possible D match to TRBD1 (6 bases). The ends were cut back, 1 base at V and 5 bases at J, with 9 bases in the middle. CDR1 and CDR2 from the germline V gene are SGHKS and YYEKEE (reference sequence). The CDR3 spans 13 residues. Written as DNA, the CDR3 is TGTGCCAGCAGCTTGAGGGGGTCGGAGACCCAGTACTTC. This sequence encodes CASSLRGSETQYF.

This clonotype was observed at least ten times. The chain links TRBV10-3 to TRBJ1-3; no firm D call. V was clipped by 4 bases and J by 0 bases, with 7 bases between them. Germline-derived CDR1 and CDR2 are ENHRY and SYGVKD. The CDR3 covers 14 residues. CDR3 sequence: CAISVGHSGNTIYF. CDR3 DNA: TGTGCCATCAGTGTTGGGCACTCTGGAAACACCATATATTTT.

This clonotype has a handful of counts. The rearrangement links TRBV11-2 to TRBJ2-3, with a possible D match to TRBD1 (5 bases). The V gene lost 5 bases and the J gene lost 6 bases, with 9 bases spanning the gap. Germline V gene lookup returns CDR1 SGHAT and CDR2 FQNNGV. This CDR3 is 12 amino acids long. CDR3 loop: CASSKKGDTQYF. Here the CDR3 DNA reads TGTGCCAGCAGCAAGAAGGGGGATACGCAGTATTTT.

V gene TRBV4-2 combines with J gene TRBJ2-6; a possible D gene is TRBD2 (6 bases). The CDR3 spans 20 residues. CDR1 and CDR2 (germline): LGHNA, YNFKEQ. Trimming took 1 base from V and 0 from J, leaving 19 bases between them. For the CDR3, the DNA is TGTGCCAGCAGCCAAGGATGGGCGGGACGGACCCACTCTGGGGCCAACGTCCTGACTTTC. It yields the protein CASSQGWAGRTHSGANVLTF.